These 3 T cell receptor beta chains came from one sample sequenced in a study of blood T cell repertoires in COVID-19. Using immunoSEQ multiplex PCR, the repertoire was profiled, and TCRdb retains in-frame clones only, with some absent. The sample records approximately 400,000 clones, around 87% being singletons. The material sequenced was PBMCs or T cells enriched from blood (not recorded which). Every receptor here comes from a man under 40 who had recovered from COVID-19.

The rearrangement links TRBV1 to TRBJ1-1; TRBD1 is taken as the D call from the table, unchecked against the DNA. TRBV1 is deemed a pseudogene. The CDR3 extends over 14 amino acids. CDR3 in amino acids: CTSSQEAGRTEAFF. As DNA, the CDR3 is TGCACCAGCAGCCAAGAGGCAGGTCGCACTGAAGCTTTCTTT.

This chain links TRBV30 with TRBJ2-1; D gene unclear. CDR3 length equals 11 residues. Trimming took off 5 bases at V and 4 bases at J, with 6 bases between the two ends. CDR1 and CDR2 from the germline V gene are GTSNPN and SVGIG (reference sequence). The CDR3 reads CAWARYNEQFF. CDR3 nucleotides: TGTGCCTGGGCCCGTTACAATGAGCAGTTCTTC.

This chain joins TRBV30 and TRBJ1-1; D is perhaps TRBD1 (5 bases). This CDR3 is 11 amino acids long. CDR1 is GTSNPN, CDR2 SVGIG, per germline (reference sequence). Trimming removed 0 bases from V and 11 bases from J, with 10 bases in between. CDR3 loop: CAWSVGVLAFF. CDR3 nucleotides: TGTGCCTGGAGTGTAGGGGTCCTGGCTTTCTTT.